This passage covers 12 T cell receptor beta chains from one sample sequenced in a study of B cell selection in AIRE deficiency. CD4+CD127+ cells were sorted as the conventional CD4 T cells. Assay used: immunoSEQ multiplex PCR; TCRdb lists only in-frame clones, some missing. Among roughly 25,000 clones listed, around 97% were seen once. Sequencing used conventional CD4+ T cells sorted from PBMCs. The receptors here all came from a human donor with AIRE deficiency.

The rearrangement joins TRBV15 to TRBJ2-2; possible D gene TRBD1, 5 bases. The CDR3 contains 15 residues. Between the trimmed V and J ends, which lost 1 base and 4 bases, there was a span of 10 bases. Germline CDR1 reads LNHNV; CDR2 reads YYDKDF (reference sequence). DNA for the CDR3: TGTGCCACCAGCAGAGTGGCACAGGTCACCGGGGAGCTGTTTTTT. Protein sequence: CATSRVAQVTGELFF.

The rearrangement uses TRBV7-2 and TRBJ2-1; 8 bases are a match to TRBD2. This CDR3 has 15 residues. V lost 2 bases and J lost 4; bases outside the gene matches: 4. Germline V gene lookup returns CDR1 SGHTA and CDR2 FQGNSA. The CDR3 nucleotides are TGTGCCAGCAGCTTAATCCGGGAGGGTTACAATGAGCAGTTCTTC. It codes for CASSLIREGYNEQFF.

The gene calls are TRBV10-1 and TRBJ1-1; the D gene is possibly TRBD1 (5 bases). The CDR3 extends over 20 amino acids. The V gene's germline CDR1 is WNHNN and CDR2 SYGVQD (reference sequence). Trimming stripped 8 bases from V and 4 bases from J, with 35 bases between. The CDR3 DNA is TGCGCCAGCTCAGCCCATCAAACCGGGACCGAAAATCAGCGGGGCACTGAAGCTTTCTTT. It is translated as CASSAHQTGTENQRGTEAFF.

The rearrangement uses TRBV27 and TRBJ2-5, with 10 bases fitting TRBD1. J gave up 4 bases and V 6 bases, and 2 bases lay outside the gene matches. This CDR3 spans 13 amino acids. Germline CDR1 MNHEY, CDR2 SMNVEV (reference sequence). CDR3 in DNA: TGTGCCAGCAGGAGGACAGGGGGAGAGACCCAGTACTTC. This translates into CASRRTGGETQYF.

CDR3 protein: CSVRPDREAFF. CDR3 DNA sequence: TGCAGCGTTCGCCCGGACAGGGAAGCTTTCTTT. The chain carries TRBV29-1 and TRBJ1-1, with 7 bases fitting TRBD1. Germline V gene sequence: CDR1 SQVTM, CDR2 ANQGSEA. The length of the CDR3 is 11 residues. Trimming at V came to 5 bases and at J to 8 bases, leaving 5 bases not matched to a gene.

The chain has TRBV28 and TRBJ1-4; D may be TRBD1 (5 bases). The V end lost 7 bases, the J end lost 10 bases, and 16 bases lay between the germline ends. Germline V gives CDR1 MDHEN, CDR2 SYDVKM. The CDR3 is 13 amino acids. The CDR3 DNA reads as TGTGCCAGCACCATAGACACCGGGGGAAAACTGTTTTTT. It translates to CASTIDTGGKLFF.

V is TRBV6-1 and J is TRBJ1-4; TRBD1 might be the D (6 bases). The CDR3 contains 14 residues. Germline assignment: CDR1 MNHNS and CDR2 SASEGT. Trimming stripped 6 bases from V and 4 bases from J, with 12 bases between. This chain's CDR3 is CASRIQGGNEKLFF. The CDR3 nucleotides are TGTGCCAGCAGGATACAGGGAGGTAATGAAAAACTGTTTTTT.

CDR3 amino acids: CASSAPQGYYGYTF. CDR3 in DNA: TGTGCCAGCAGTGCACCACAGGGGTACTATGGCTACACCTTC. This chain connects TRBV28 to TRBJ1-2, with 7 bases fitting TRBD1. V was pared by 5 bases and J by 3 bases, with 6 bases of the junction left unmatched. CDR3 length equals 14 residues. Germline V gene data show CDR1 as MDHEN and CDR2 as SYDVKM.

The V and J genes are TRBV7-9 and TRBJ2-3; 8 bases are a match to TRBD1. The CDR3 contains 16 residues. In germline, CDR1 is SEHNR, CDR2 FQNEAQ (reference sequence). V was clipped by 5 bases and J by 0 bases; unmatched bases: 7. For the CDR3, the DNA is TGTGCCAGCAGCCCGGGACAGGTCCCTAGCACAGATACGCAGTATTTT. It yields the protein CASSPGQVPSTDTQYF.

The V gene is TRBV30, the J gene TRBJ2-7; 9 bases fit TRBD1. The CDR3 covers 18 residues. CDR1 is GTSNPN and CDR2 is SVGIG in the germline V gene (reference sequence). Trimming removed 2 bases from V and 2 bases from J; junction bases left unmatched: 16. CDR3 sequence: CAWSRLGTGNLAAYEQYF. The CDR3 DNA sequence: TGTGCCTGGAGTAGACTCGGGACAGGGAATCTCGCCGCCTACGAGCAGTACTTC.

The CDR3 region is CASSYSEPVSNQPQHF. In DNA form, the CDR3 reads TGTGCCAGCAGTTACTCGGAACCCGTCAGCAATCAGCCCCAGCATTTT. The chain couples TRBV6-6 to TRBJ1-5; no definite D call. This CDR3 is 16 amino acids long. Germline assignment: CDR1 MNHNY and CDR2 SVGAGI (reference sequence). Deletions cut 0 bases from V and 1 base from J, with 10 bases between.

J is TRBJ2-2 and V is TRBV4-1; D tentatively fits TRBD1 or TRBD2 (6 bases each). Germline assignment: CDR1 MGHRA and CDR2 YSYEKL. The CDR3 contains 17 residues. V gave up 3 bases and J gave up 6 bases, with 20 bases separating them. The CDR3 nucleotides read TGCGCCAGCAGCCATTACTCGACGGGGGCAGGGGCCGGGGAGCTGTTTTTT. Its protein is CASSHYSTGAGAGELFF.